Detailed here is one TCR beta chain. Its antigen remains unknown. This CDR3 is 15 amino acids long. Trimming at V came to 2 bases and at J to 3 bases, leaving 5 bases not matched to a gene. The V gene's germline CDR1 is SEHNR and CDR2 FQNEAQ (reference sequence). This sample was included in a study of response to subunit inactivated influenza vaccine. TCRdb fed the RT-PCR reads into MiXCR, producing one record per CDR3 protein. The table lists approximately 680,000 distinct CDR3 sequences, approximately 14% of them singletons, with roughly 11% in the top ten. General study points: That few new T cells are recruited by each seasonal influenza vaccination was the authors' suggestion.

V gene TRBV7-9 combines with J gene TRBJ2-7; 9 positions match TRBD1. The TCR was taken from a man in his fifties or sixties who received an inactivated influenza vaccine. Sequences were derived from PBMCs from blood, sampled about 12 days after vaccination. The CDR3 reads CASSLIGTGHYEQYF. For the CDR3, the DNA is TGTGCCAGCAGCTTAATAGGGACAGGGCACTACGAGCAGTACTTC. Full variable domain (outside the CDR3, taken from reference TRBV7-9 and TRBJ2-7): DTGVSQNPRHKITKRGQNVTFRCDPISEHNRLYWYRQTLGQGPEFLTYFQNEAQLEKSRLLSDRFSAERPKGSFSTLEIQRTEQGDSAMYLCASSLIGTGHYEQYFGPGTRLTVT.